This T cell receptor beta chain was retrieved from a study of cytomegalovirus exposure and HLA in healthy donors. Overall study results and limits: Productive rates of about 87% or about 30% were seen for most TCR beta V segments in an earlier analysis.

PCR employed 60 Vbeta and 13 Jbeta primers. This table comes from immunoSEQ multiplex PCR, and its TCRdb copy is limited to in-frame clones, with some not included. The sample holds roughly 200,000 clones, roughly 70% seen once. About this clone itself: Its antigen remains unknown.

Trimming cost V 6 bases and J 8 bases; bases outside gene matches: 10. Germline CDR1 and CDR2: LNHDA and SQIVND (reference sequence). The CDR3 runs to 14 residues. The source is a man aged 40-49 years in good health and CMV-seropositive. Sequencing input: PBMCs. This rearrangement joins TRBV19 to TRBJ1-2, with TRBD1 matching over 9 bases. The CDR3 coding sequence is TGTGCCAGTAGCCCCAGGACAGGGGCAGAGGGCTACACCTTC. This encodes CASSPRTGAEGYTF.